Below are 17 T cell receptor beta chains sequenced from a single sample in a study of technical replicates of blood from a handful of donors. Method: immunoSEQ multiplex PCR; TCRdb's copy keeps in-frame clones and lacks some. The sample yields 45,000 to 65,000 clones, 94% seen once. The source material was T cells isolated from PBMCs. The receptors were sampled from a human donor in good health.

The chain combines TRBV29-1 with TRBJ1-2; D unclear. The CDR3 has 14 amino acids. Per the germline V gene, CDR1 is SQVTM and CDR2 is ANQGSEA. V lost 4 bases, J lost 5 bases, and 17 bases lay in between. In nucleotides, the CDR3 is TGCAGCGTTGCGGGATCTGGGATTAATTATGGCTACACCTTC. It codes for CSVAGSGINYGYTF.

V is TRBV7-3 and J is TRBJ1-1; TRBD1 is a possible D gene (5 bases). CDR1 and CDR2 from the germline V gene are SGHTA and FQGTGA. This CDR3 has 15 amino acids. V dropped 4 bases and J dropped 0 bases, with 12 bases sitting between them. CDR3 in DNA: TGTGCCAGCAGCTCCATTGCAGGGATGAACACTGAAGCTTTCTTT. It codes for CASSSIAGMNTEAFF. Drawing the rest from reference TRBV7-3 and TRBJ1-1, the complete variable domain is GAGVSQTPSNKVTEKGKYVELRCDPISGHTALYWYRQSLGQGPEFLIYFQGTGAADDSGLPNDRFFAVRPEGSVSTLKIQRTERGDSAVYLCASSSIAGMNTEAFFGQGTRLTVV.

The rearrangement links TRBV5-1 to TRBJ2-7, with D possibly TRBD1 on 6 matching bases. Germline CDR1 is SGHRS and CDR2 is YFSETQ. This CDR3 is 14 amino acids long. The germline V and J ends were trimmed by 0 bases and 7 bases, with 14 bases remaining between them. The CDR3, as DNA: TGCGCCAGCAGCTTGGAGGGGGTGGGCGTTGAGCAGTACTTC. Translated: CASSLEGVGVEQYF.

The chain combines TRBV10-3 with TRBJ2-7; tentative D call: TRBD1 (6 bases). V was clipped by 2 bases and J by 6 bases, with 14 bases between them. The CDR3 spans 14 residues. Germline V gene sequence: CDR1 ENHRY, CDR2 SYGVKD. The CDR3 DNA reads TGTGCCATCAGTGAGCCCGGACAGATCCTCGAGCAGTACTTC. Amino acids: CAISEPGQILEQYF.

The J gene is TRBJ2-5, the V gene TRBV11-2; TRBD2 matches 12 bases. The CDR3 runs 17 residues. The ends lost 1 base at V and 5 bases at J; junction bases unmatched: 8. Germline CDR1 and CDR2: SGHAT and FQNNGV. CDR3 coding DNA: TGTGCCAGCAGCTTAGCCCGGCTAGCGGGAGGGAAGGAGACCCAGTACTTC. Residues: CASSLARLAGGKETQYF.

This chain uses TRBV6-5 with TRBJ1-6; 7 nucleotides match TRBD1. Trimming at V came to 0 bases and at J to 7 bases, leaving 3 bases not matched to a gene. There are 15 residues in the CDR3. CDR1 is MNHEY, CDR2 SVGAGI, per germline. CDR3 in amino acids: CASSYSGQKNSPLHF. The CDR3 nucleotides are TGTGCCAGCAGTTACTCGGGACAGAAGAATTCACCCCTCCACTTT.

The chain recombines TRBV7-9 with TRBJ1-1; TRBD1 agrees at 8 bases. With 4 bases clipped from V and 4 bases from J, the junction kept 17 bases outside the gene matches. CDR3 length equals 18 residues. Germline lookup yields CDR1 SEHNR and CDR2 FQNEAQ (reference sequence). The CDR3 loop reads CASSSPDRGSTQGTEAFF. CDR3 DNA: TGTGCCAGCAGCTCCCCCGACAGGGGTTCCACTCAGGGCACTGAAGCTTTCTTT.

This sequence joins TRBV7-6 and TRBJ1-1; maybe TRBD1 (6 bases). Germline V lookup: CDR1 SGHVS, CDR2 FNYEAQ. There are 13 residues in the CDR3. V was clipped by 3 bases and J by 8 bases, with 13 bases between them. For the CDR3, the DNA is TGTGCCAGCAGCTTTACGCGGACAGAAGAAGCTTTCTTT. Translation gives CASSFTRTEEAFF. The full variable domain, in which reference TRBV7-6 and TRBJ1-1 provide the parts outside the CDR3, is GAGVSQSPRYKVTKRGQDVALRCDPISGHVSLYWYRQALGQGPEFLTYFNYEAQQDKSGLPNDRFSAERPEGSISTLTIQRTEQRDSAMYRCASSFTRTEEAFFGQGTRLTVV.

V gene TRBV5-1 combines with J gene TRBJ1-1, with D unclear. Germline V gene sequence: CDR1 SGHRS, CDR2 YFSETQ. The ends were cut back, 4 bases at V and 1 base at J, with 8 bases in the middle. The CDR3 consists of 13 residues. The CDR3 reads CASSLGPNTEAFF. The DNA of the CDR3 is TGCGCCAGCAGCCTAGGTCCGAACACTGAAGCTTTCTTT.

The chain recombines TRBV6-6 with TRBJ1-2; TRBD1 agrees at 7 bases. The CDR3 length is 15 residues. Trimming removed 5 bases from V and 1 base from J; junction bases left unmatched: 7. Germline values: CDR1 MNHNY, CDR2 SVGAGI (reference sequence). CDR3 nucleotide sequence: TGTGCCAGCAGTCACGAAGGGGACAGTAACTATGGCTACACCTTC. It is translated as CASSHEGDSNYGYTF.

This chain uses TRBV5-1 with TRBJ1-1, with TRBD1 as a possible D gene (6 bases). The length of the CDR3 is 16 residues. Trimming shortened V by 4 bases and J by 3 bases, and 19 bases separated the two germline ends. Germline CDR1 reads SGHRS; CDR2 reads YFSETQ. The chain's CDR3 is CASSNYPGDWDTEAFF. DNA for the CDR3: TGCGCCAGCAGCAATTACCCAGGGGATTGGGACACTGAAGCTTTCTTT.

The chain recombines TRBV29-1 with TRBJ2-1; D not certain. CDR1 and CDR2 (germline): SQVTM, ANQGSEA. The CDR3 is made up of 15 amino acids. V was clipped by 0 bases and J by 1 base, with 10 bases between them. CDR3 sequence (DNA): TGCAGCGTTGAAGAAGCTCAGGCATCCTACAATGAGCAGTTCTTC. This encodes CSVEEAQASYNEQFF.

The chain joins TRBV6-5 to TRBJ2-7; 9 bases map to TRBD1. The CDR3 loop spans 15 amino acids. Germline V gene data show CDR1 as MNHEY and CDR2 as SVGAGI. The junction had 7 bases not matched to a gene; V was cut back by 5 bases and J by 2 bases. The chain's CDR3 is CASSDLGTGTYEQYF. DNA for the CDR3: TGTGCCAGCAGTGACTTAGGGACAGGGACCTACGAGCAGTACTTC.

The V call is TRBV7-9, the J call TRBJ2-1, with 8 bases fitting TRBD2. Losses at the gene ends were 8 bases for V and 15 bases for J; bases not matched to a gene: 12. The CDR3 length is 12 residues. From germline, CDR1 is SEHNR and CDR2 FQNEAQ (reference sequence). CDR3 in amino acids: CASGTSLQGRFF. DNA for the CDR3: TGTGCCAGCGGGACTAGTCTTCAAGGGAGGTTCTTC. Based on the CDR3 plus reference TRBV7-9 and TRBJ2-1, the full variable domain is DTGVSQNPRHKITKRGQNVTFRCDPISEHNRLYWYRQTLGQGPEFLTYFQNEAQLEKSRLLSDRFSAERPKGSFSTLEIQRTEQGDSAMYLCASGTSLQGRFFGPGTRLTVL.

This clone was seen just once. The chain employs TRBV15 and TRBJ2-5; 8 nucleotides align to TRBD1. The J segment lost 4 bases and the V segment lost 9 bases, leaving 16 bases of the junction unmatched. The germline gives CDR1 LNHNV, CDR2 YYDKDF (reference sequence). This CDR3 has 16 amino acids. CDR3 DNA sequence: TGTGCCACAAACCACAATTCAGGGGGCGAGAGAGAGACCCAGTACTTC. It specifies CATNHNSGGERETQYF.

This chain uses TRBV6-6 with TRBJ2-5; 7 bases align to TRBD1. The CDR3 spans 13 residues. After removal of 6 bases from V and 0 bases from J, the junction contained 1 base not matched to a gene. Germline CDR1 MNHNY, CDR2 SVGAGI (reference sequence). The CDR3 sequence: CASRGQNQETQYF. CDR3 sequence (DNA): TGTGCCAGCAGGGGACAGAACCAAGAGACCCAGTACTTC.

The V call is TRBV5-1, the J call TRBJ2-7, with a tentative D call TRBD2 (6 bases). The V and J ends lost 4 bases and 2 bases respectively, with 16 bases between them. Germline-derived CDR1 and CDR2 are SGHRS and YFSETQ. The CDR3 loop spans 15 amino acids. DNA of the CDR3: TGCGCCAGCAGCACGGGCGGGAATGGGGCCTACGAGCAGTACTTC. Its protein product is CASSTGGNGAYEQYF.